This is a list of T cell receptor beta chains from one sample in a study of beta chain features in type 1 diabetes. Assay: immunoSEQ multiplex PCR; the TCRdb copy retains only in-frame clones and omits some. Here the sample spans around 710,000 clones, 12% being singletons. The sample was naive CD4+ T cells from blood. The receptors stem from a man younger than 40 with type 1 diabetes. Each CDR3 is given with its conserved first and last residue. A D gene is named only where the DNA matches it firmly. Part of the rows lack a size; the others show once, few, many or a class for expanded clones.

TRBV7-2	.	.	13	TRBJ2-5	CASSFGDEETQYF	TGTGCCAGCAGCTTTGGGGACGAAGAGACCCAGTACTTC
TRBV7-9	.	few	11	TRBJ2-7	CASSPLYEQYF	TGTGCCAGCAGCCCGCTTTACGAGCAGTACTTC
TRBV11-2	.	.	11	TRBJ1-2	CASPAALGYTF	TGTGCCAGCCCGGCGGCACTTGGCTACACCTTC
TRBV21-1	.	.	16	TRBJ2-4	CASSKETSLAKNIQYF	TGTGCCAGCAGCAAAGAGACCAGTCTAGCCAAAAACATTCAGTACTTC
TRBV10-3	.	.	12	TRBJ1-2	CAITSGGVGYTF	TGTGCCATCACCTCCGGAGGGGTGGGCTACACCTTC
TRBV5-1	TRBD2	few	19	TRBJ2-6	CASQQAGAIQSSGANVLTF	TGCGCCAGCCAACAAGCGGGGGCGATTCAGAGCTCTGGGGCCAACGTCCTGACTTTC
TRBV7-2	TRBD2	.	17	TRBJ2-2	CASSYGGTSGNTGELFF	TGTGCCAGCAGCTACGGTGGGACTAGCGGGAACACCGGGGAGCTGTTTTTT
TRBV9	.	.	14	TRBJ1-2	CASSVVGNNYGYTF	TGTGCCAGCAGCGTAGTCGGGAATAACTATGGCTACACCTTC
TRBV6-5	.	few	14	TRBJ1-4	CASSYGATNEKLFF	TGTGCCAGCAGTTACGGGGCAACTAATGAAAAACTGTTTTTT
TRBV9	.	few	13	TRBJ1-1	CASSLSRSTEAFF	TGTGCCAGCAGCCTGTCTAGGAGTACTGAAGCTTTCTTT
TRBV7-8	.	.	17	TRBJ1-4	CASSLVGAWDLNEKLFF	TGTGCCAGCAGCTTAGTAGGGGCCTGGGACCTGAATGAAAAACTGTTTTTT
TRBV11-2	TRBD2	.	17	TRBJ2-1	CASSLAGLAGPYNEQFF	TGTGCCAGCAGCTTAGCTGGGCTAGCGGGGCCGTACAATGAGCAGTTCTTC
TRBV5-4	.	few	11	TRBJ2-4	CATSFSDTWSF	TGTGCCACCAGCTTCTCAGACACTTGGTCCTTC
TRBV15	TRBD1	.	15	TRBJ1-1	CATSPRQGMNTEAFF	TGTGCCACCAGCCCCAGACAGGGAATGAACACTGAAGCTTTCTTT
TRBV5-6	TRBD1	few	15	TRBJ2-3	CASSLYRGREDTQYF	TGTGCCAGCAGCCTATACAGGGGGCGCGAAGATACGCAGTATTTT